The rows below give T cell receptor beta chains drawn from one sample of a study of regulatory T cells in long-lasting Graves disease. One entry per CDR3 protein, called by TCRdb with MiXCR from the multiplex PCR reads. The sample records hundreds of thousands of distinct CDR3 sequences, about 15% being singletons. These data were likewise used in another study, on T cells in Graves' hyperthyroidism and ophthalmopathy.

The sequencing used peripheral blood mononuclear cells (PBMCs), collected at new diagnosis, from a patient treated with antithyroid drugs. Receptor source: a woman aged 25 to 39 with Graves disease. Both conserved end residues are part of each CDR3. Each record gives: clone size, J gene, V gene, CDR3 length, D gene, CDR3 protein. A D gene is named only where the DNA matches it firmly. Not all rows give a size; the values are once, few, many and, for expanded clones, a class.

>many|TRBJ1-6|TRBV3-1|14|TRBD1
CASSAGQGISPLHF
>NA|TRBJ2-3|TRBV2|12|NA
CASRPMGDTQYF
>NA|TRBJ2-7|TRBV3-1|13|NA
CASREGPGNEQYF
>few|TRBJ2-5|TRBV18|16|NA
CASSPFPRLERETQYF
>NA|TRBJ2-1|TRBV12-3/TRBV12-4|11|NA
CASSFTREQFF
>NA|TRBJ1-1|TRBV6-1|15|NA
CASSPIRYMNTEAFF
>many|TRBJ1-1|TRBV27|15|NA
CASRPTRRQNTEAFF
>NA|TRBJ1-6|TRBV6-1|16|TRBD1
CASSPTGFYPNSPLHF
>NA|TRBJ2-7|TRBV20-1|15|NA
CSARDLEGSSYEQYF
>many|TRBJ2-7|TRBV7-9|14|NA
CASRPGTGGYEQYF
>many|TRBJ1-2|TRBV28|13|NA
CASSRHGPYGYTF
>few|TRBJ2-5|TRBV5-4|14|NA
CASSATTIQETQYF
>few|TRBJ1-2|TRBV7-2|15|TRBD1
CASSLQGARNYGYTF
>NA|TRBJ2-1|TRBV30|14|TRBD1
CAGTGPADSNEQFF
>NA|TRBJ2-7|TRBV28|14|NA
CASSLPPDAAEQYF
>NA|TRBJ1-5|TRBV7-9|14|NA
CASSPGNSNQPQHF
>few|TRBJ2-3|TRBV29-1|12|NA
CSVMDGTDTQYF
>NA|TRBJ1-5|TRBV6-2/TRBV6-3|15|NA
CASSYSGRADQPQHF
>many|TRBJ1-2|TRBV30|11|NA
CAWSVSFGYTF
>many|TRBJ2-7|TRBV2|13|TRBD2
CASNAGLAYEQYF